The 27 T cell receptor beta chains below all came from one sample that was sequenced in a study of T cells after yellow fever vaccination. TCRdb reanalysed the 5' RACE reads using MiXCR and keeps one entry per CDR3 protein. Seen here are about 340,000 distinct CDR3 sequences, approximately 3.9% observed once, and the top ten hold roughly 26%. Sequencing was performed on PBMCs, taken 5 days after the yellow fever booster vaccination. The source of these receptors is a man between 18 and 29 years old who received the YFV17D yellow fever vaccine.

In this sample, this clonotype turned up many times. The chain combines TRBV7-6 with TRBJ2-7; D may be TRBD1 or TRBD2 (5 bases each). CDR3 size: 14 residues. Trimming pared 3 bases from V and 3 bases from J, leaving 12 bases between. The germline CDR1 and CDR2 sequences are SGHVS and FNYEAQ. CDR3 sequence reads: CASSFGAQDYEQYF. The DNA for the CDR3 is TGTGCCAGCAGCTTCGGGGCCCAGGACTACGAGCAGTACTTC.

Ten or more counts support this clonotype. The rearrangement uses TRBV5-1 and TRBJ2-1; 9 positions match TRBD2. CDR1 is SGHRS, CDR2 YFSETQ, per germline. V lost 2 bases to trimming and J lost 4 bases; unmatched junction nucleotides: 4. The CDR3 totals 15 residues. The CDR3 DNA reads as TGCGCCAGCAGCTTCGGACTAGCGACGTACAATGAGCAGTTCTTC. This translates into CASSFGLATYNEQFF. Complete variable domain (other parts from reference TRBV5-1 and TRBJ2-1): KAGVTQTPRYLIKTRGQQVTLSCSPISGHRSVSWYQQTPGQGLQFLFEYFSETQRNKGNFPGRFSGRQFSNSRSEMNVSTLELGDSALYLCASSFGLATYNEQFFGPGTRLTVL.

The chain carries TRBV19 and TRBJ2-3; D is uncertain. V lost 2 bases to trimming and J lost 1 base, with 7 bases between them. This CDR3 region has 14 residues. Germline V CDR1 and CDR2: LNHDA, SQIVND (reference sequence). The CDR3 sequence is CASSIKWGTDTQYF. The CDR3 coding sequence is TGTGCCAGTAGTATAAAGTGGGGCACAGATACGCAGTATTTT.

This clonotype was found many times. V usage is TRBV10-3 and J usage is TRBJ2-3; 7 nucleotides line up with TRBD2. The CDR3 contains 15 residues. Germline trimming cut 3 bases from V and 4 bases from J; bases unmatched to any gene: 7. Germline CDR1 and CDR2: ENHRY and SYGVKD. In DNA, the CDR3 is TGTGCCATCAGTGATCTGGCGGGGGACGCAGATACGCAGTATTTT. Amino acids: CAISDLAGDADTQYF.

This clonotype was picked up a small number of times. The chain is built from TRBV7-3 and TRBJ1-1; D is perhaps TRBD1 (5 bases). Trimming removed 5 bases at V and 2 bases at J, with 15 bases between. Germline-derived CDR1 and CDR2 are SGHTA and FQGTGA. There are 15 residues in the CDR3. The CDR3 here is CASSPSGTVNTEAFF. The CDR3 DNA reads TGTGCCAGCAGCCCGTCCGGGACGGTTAACACTGAAGCTTTCTTT.

A few counts support this clonotype. J is TRBJ2-3 and V is TRBV29-1; tentative D call: TRBD2 (7 bases). Germline V gives CDR1 SQVTM, CDR2 ANQGSEA. V was shortened by 7 bases and J by 1 base, with 18 bases between the two germline ends. The CDR3 is 15 amino acids. CDR3 amino acids: CSAGARGGGTDTQYF. CDR3 DNA sequence: TGCAGCGCAGGGGCCCGGGGAGGGGGCACAGATACGCAGTATTTT.

As DNA, the CDR3 is TGCAGTGCCGGCGGGGGCCTAATAAATGAGCAGTTCTTC. Translated, it gives CSAGGGLINEQFF. The J gene is TRBJ2-1, the V gene TRBV20-1, with a weak D call TRBD2 (7 bases). V dropped 6 bases and J dropped 7 bases, with 16 bases sitting between them. The CDR3 has 13 amino acids. Germline lookup yields CDR1 DFQATT and CDR2 SNEGSKA (reference sequence).

The chain has TRBV19 and TRBJ1-5, with unresolved D. With 3 bases removed from V and 4 bases from J, the gap between germline ends came to 13 bases. Germline V lookup: CDR1 LNHDA, CDR2 SQIVND (reference sequence). CDR3 length: 15 amino acids. The CDR3 spells CASSIPWAVNQPQHF. The CDR3 DNA follows: TGTGCCAGTAGTATCCCTTGGGCAGTGAATCAGCCCCAGCATTTT.

The V gene is TRBV4-1, the J gene TRBJ1-3; D may be TRBD1 (6 bases). Germline assignment: CDR1 MGHRA and CDR2 YSYEKL. The CDR3 contains 15 residues. V was shortened by 9 bases and J by 3 bases, with 18 bases between the two germline ends. The DNA for the CDR3 is TGCGCCAGTAACAGGGTCGCCGGGGGTGGAAACACCATATATTTT. This gives the protein CASNRVAGGGNTIYF.

This clonotype was observed at least ten times. The gene calls are TRBV5-6 and TRBJ2-7; D possibly corresponds to TRBD1 (6 bases). Germline values: CDR1 SGHDT, CDR2 YYEEEE. V was clipped by 3 bases and J by 1 base, with 11 bases between them. This CDR3 has 14 residues. CDR3 DNA: TGTGCCAGCAGCTCCCAAAGGGGGTCCTACGAGCAGTACTTC. Translated: CASSSQRGSYEQYF.

This clonotype occurred many times. The rearrangement joins TRBV12-3 or TRBV12-4 to TRBJ1-1; D not certain. This CDR3 spans 11 amino acids. V shed 5 bases and J shed 9 bases, with 10 bases lying between them. For the CDR3, the DNA is TGTGCCAGCAGTGCAGGAAACCAAGCTTTCTTT. It is translated as CASSAGNQAFF.

This chain uses TRBV29-1 with TRBJ2-5, with no clear D. Between the trimmed V and J ends, which lost 5 bases and 5 bases, there was a span of 15 bases. Germline V gene data show CDR1 as SQVTM and CDR2 as ANQGSEA. The CDR3 is 13 amino acids. In nucleotides, the CDR3 is TGCAGCGTTCAATCCCACGGTTTGGAGACCCAGTACTTC. It translates to CSVQSHGLETQYF.

This clonotype occurred a few times. This chain links TRBV5-1 with TRBJ2-1; 9 bases match TRBD2. From germline, CDR1 is SGHRS and CDR2 YFSETQ. This CDR3 spans 16 amino acids. The trim removed 0 bases at V and 4 bases at J, leaving 5 bases unmatched. The CDR3 is CASSLGSRGGYNEQFF. The CDR3 bases are TGCGCCAGCAGCTTGGGCTCGCGGGGGGGATACAATGAGCAGTTCTTC.

This clonotype was counted ten times or more. This chain uses TRBV24-1 with TRBJ2-5; the D gene is possibly TRBD2 (5 bases). The V end lost 2 bases, the J end lost 0 bases, and 9 bases lay between the germline ends. From germline, CDR1 is KGHDR and CDR2 SFDVKD. The CDR3 sequence is 15 residues long. This CDR3 reads CATSDSGKYQETQYF. The DNA for the CDR3 is TGTGCCACCAGTGATTCGGGAAAGTACCAAGAGACCCAGTACTTC.

The table lists this clonotype with many counts. The V call is TRBV3-1, the J call TRBJ1-2, with D possibly TRBD1 on 6 matching bases. V dropped 6 bases and J dropped 0 bases, with 23 bases sitting between them. This CDR3 is 18 amino acids long. Germline V gene lookup returns CDR1 LGHDT and CDR2 YNNKEL (reference sequence). CDR3 protein: CASSRSPKTGSANYGYTF. Written as DNA, the CDR3 is TGTGCCAGCAGTCGATCCCCCAAAACAGGGTCGGCTAACTATGGCTACACCTTC.

The rearrangement joins TRBV19 to TRBJ1-6; 9 bases are a match to TRBD1. Unmatched junction bases numbered 1, after V lost 3 bases and J lost 10 bases. Germline values: CDR1 LNHDA, CDR2 SQIVND (reference sequence). The CDR3 consists of 13 residues. The DNA for the CDR3 is TGTGCCAGTAGTATGGGACAGGGCTCACCCCTCCACTTT. Translating gives CASSMGQGSPLHF.

The gene calls are TRBV27 and TRBJ1-4; no definite D call. Trimming pared 2 bases from V and 0 bases from J, leaving 10 bases between. Germline assignment: CDR1 MNHEY and CDR2 SMNVEV (reference sequence). The CDR3 consists of 16 residues. CDR3 nucleotides: TGTGCCAGCAGTTTAACAGTTAGGTCAACTAATGAAAAACTGTTTTTT. Translating it yields CASSLTVRSTNEKLFF.

The chain employs TRBV6-5 and TRBJ1-1; 7 nucleotides agree with TRBD1. The CDR3 loop spans 13 amino acids. V lost 6 bases and J lost 6; bases outside the gene matches: 7. Per the germline V gene, CDR1 is MNHEY and CDR2 is SVGAGI. The CDR3 reads CASSGQVLAEAFF. DNA of the CDR3: TGTGCCAGCAGCGGACAGGTACTTGCTGAAGCTTTCTTT.

This rearrangement joins TRBV4-2 to TRBJ1-2, with unresolved D. This CDR3 comprises 15 residues. Looked up from germline, CDR1 is LGHNA and CDR2 is YNFKEQ. V was clipped by 0 bases and J by 4 bases, with 12 bases between them. The CDR3 DNA is TGTGCCAGCAGCCAAGATGAGGCAGAACGCTATGGCTACACCTTC. Translated, it gives CASSQDEAERYGYTF.

This clonotype was counted ten times or more. The chain has TRBV28 and TRBJ2-5, with D maybe TRBD2 (6 bases). The CDR3 runs 13 residues. V lost 7 bases to trimming and J lost 4 bases, with 13 bases between them. Germline assignment: CDR1 MDHEN and CDR2 SYDVKM. The CDR3 spells CASTPSGGETQYF. The CDR3 coding sequence is TGTGCCAGCACCCCATCCGGGGGAGAGACCCAGTACTTC.

CDR3 in DNA: TGCAGTGCGCCTTCGACCGGGGCACAAGAGACCCAGTACTTC. This translates into CSAPSTGAQETQYF. The V and J genes are TRBV20-1 and TRBJ2-5, with D perhaps matching TRBD1 or TRBD2 (5 bases each). CDR3 length: 14 amino acids. V was cut by 6 bases and J by 2 bases, with 16 bases left in between. The V gene's germline CDR1 is DFQATT and CDR2 SNEGSKA (reference sequence).

The chain employs TRBV4-1 and TRBJ2-1, with TRBD2 as a possible D gene (6 bases). Germline V lookup: CDR1 MGHRA, CDR2 YSYEKL. CDR3 size: 12 residues. V lost 4 bases, J lost 9 bases, and 10 bases lay in between. In DNA, the CDR3 is TGCGCCAGCAGCCGCGGACTATCTGAGCAGTTCTTC. The encoded protein is CASSRGLSEQFF.

This clonotype was observed at least ten times. The V and J genes are TRBV9 and TRBJ2-7; D not certain. Germline-derived CDR1 and CDR2 are SGDLS and YYNGEE. V lost 4 bases, J lost 4 bases, and 15 bases lay in between. The length of the CDR3 is 14 residues. CDR3 region: CASSPPQTSYEQYF. The CDR3, as DNA: TGTGCCAGCAGCCCACCCCAGACAAGTTACGAGCAGTACTTC.

This clonotype was picked up a small number of times. V gene TRBV5-4 combines with J gene TRBJ2-3; the D is unclear. The CDR3 extends over 13 amino acids. Trimming removed 2 bases at V and 4 bases at J, with 8 bases between. The germline gives CDR1 SGHNT, CDR2 YYREEE (reference sequence). The CDR3 DNA follows: TGTGCCAGCAGCTTCGTAGAGTCAGATACGCAGTATTTT. This encodes CASSFVESDTQYF.

This chain connects TRBV7-9 to TRBJ1-1; 12 nucleotides match TRBD1. Germline CDR1 reads SEHNR; CDR2 reads FQNEAQ (reference sequence). V gave up 3 bases and J gave up 4 bases; unmatched junction bases: 9. The CDR3 loop spans 17 amino acids. The CDR3 spells CASSLGTGGGWSTEAFF. Here the CDR3 DNA reads TGTGCCAGCAGCTTGGGGACAGGGGGCGGTTGGTCCACTGAAGCTTTCTTT.

This clonotype showed up many times. This sequence joins TRBV2 and TRBJ2-7, with D maybe TRBD2 (5 bases). The germline CDR1 and CDR2 sequences are SNHLY and FYNNEI. This CDR3 contains 12 residues. V lost 9 bases, J lost 0 bases, and 9 bases lay in between. CDR3 loop: CASFGDSYEQYF. In nucleotides, the CDR3 is TGTGCCAGTTTCGGGGACTCCTACGAGCAGTACTTC.

This clonotype was picked up a small number of times. This chain uses TRBV7-9 with TRBJ1-3; D call uncertain. The CDR3 loop spans 15 amino acids. V shed 4 bases and J shed 4 bases, with 14 bases lying between them. Looked up from germline, CDR1 is SEHNR and CDR2 is FQNEAQ (reference sequence). The CDR3 here is CASSSSLDSGNTIYF. Here the CDR3 DNA reads TGTGCCAGCAGCTCCTCCCTGGACTCGGGAAACACCATATATTTT.